The clone carrying this T cell receptor beta chain counts as large. Its antigen is not identified. Time point given: sample taken at primary tumor resection. One entry per CDR3 protein results from TCRdb running MiXCR on the 5' RACE reads. Among about 520 distinct CDR3 sequences, roughly a quarter were seen once, and the ten largest hold roughly 25%. These data come from a study of spatial heterogeneity in lung cancer. Study-level information: Tumor-region TCR transcript counts correlated strongly with a T cell module score from matched bulk RNA-seq.

Study results and caveats: The study found that expanded intratumoral alpha and beta TCR counts tracked tumor mutation counts.

Sequencing used lung tumor tissue, obtained at surgery. This sequence originates from a male donor with early-stage non-small cell lung cancer.

This chain's CDR3 is CSARALYDLAGGPEQFF. CDR3 bases: TGCAGTGCTAGAGCTTTGTATGATCTAGCGGGAGGGCCTGAGCAGTTCTTC. The chain couples TRBV20-1 to TRBJ2-1, with 12 bases that match TRBD2. Trimming cost V 1 base and J 9 bases; bases outside gene matches: 13. The germline V gene encodes CDR1 DFQATT and CDR2 SNEGSKA (reference sequence). The CDR3 covers 17 residues.